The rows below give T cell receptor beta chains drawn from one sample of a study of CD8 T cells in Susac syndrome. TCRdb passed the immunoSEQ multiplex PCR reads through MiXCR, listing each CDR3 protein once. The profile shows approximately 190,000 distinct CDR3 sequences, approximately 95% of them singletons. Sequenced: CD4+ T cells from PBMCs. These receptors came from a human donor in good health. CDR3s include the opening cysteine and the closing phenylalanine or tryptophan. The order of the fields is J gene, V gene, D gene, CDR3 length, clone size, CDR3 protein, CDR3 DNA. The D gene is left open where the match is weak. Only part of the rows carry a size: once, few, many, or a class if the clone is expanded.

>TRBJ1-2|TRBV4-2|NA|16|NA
CASSQDVGGANYGYTF
TGTGCCAGCAGCCAAGATGTCGGGGGGGCTAACTATGGCTACACCTTC
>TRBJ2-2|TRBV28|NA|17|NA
CASVWGAGHSNTGELFF
TGTGCCAGCGTTTGGGGAGCCGGACATTCGAACACCGGGGAGCTGTTTTTT
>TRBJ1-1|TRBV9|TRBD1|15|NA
CASSPRAQGALEAFF
TGTGCCAGCAGTCCCCGGGCGCAGGGGGCCCTTGAAGCTTTCTTT
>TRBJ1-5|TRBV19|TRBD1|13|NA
CASSIDRQGTRHF
TGTGCCAGTAGTATAGATCGACAGGGGACAAGGCATTTT
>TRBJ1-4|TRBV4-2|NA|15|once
CASSQVRLNTEKLFF
TGTGCCAGCAGCCAAGTCAGGCTGAATACTGAAAAACTGTTTTTT
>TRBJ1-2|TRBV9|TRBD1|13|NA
CASSTRDSYGYTF
TGTGCCAGCAGCACCCGGGACAGCTATGGCTACACCTTC
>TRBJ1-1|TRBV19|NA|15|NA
CASSIKTLRDTEAFF
TGTGCCAGTAGTATCAAGACCCTAAGGGACACTGAAGCTTTCTTT
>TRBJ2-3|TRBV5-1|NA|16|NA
CASTLRSSGPTDTQYF
TGCGCCAGCACCCTAAGGTCCAGCGGGCCTACAGATACGCAGTATTTT
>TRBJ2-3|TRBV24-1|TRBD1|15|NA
CATSDRRQGSDTQYF
TGTGCCACCAGTGACCGCAGACAGGGTTCAGATACGCAGTATTTT
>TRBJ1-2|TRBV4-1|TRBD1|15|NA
CASSPRQGATYGYTF
TGCGCCAGCAGCCCCCGACAGGGGGCGACCTATGGCTACACCTTC
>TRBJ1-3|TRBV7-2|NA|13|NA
CASSLVGENTIYF
TGTGCCAGCAGCTTAGTAGGCGAAAACACCATATATTTT
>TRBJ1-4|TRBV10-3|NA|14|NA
CAIRSAETNEKLFF
TGTGCCATCAGGTCAGCGGAGACTAATGAAAAACTGTTTTTT